This passage covers 12 T cell receptor beta chains from one sample sequenced in a study of T cell clonotyping in hematopoietic cell transplantation. TCRdb keeps only in-frame clones here, not all; method: immunoSEQ multiplex PCR. The sample lists fewer than 15,000 clones; over 75% were seen once. This sample comprised PBMCs, obtained 100 days after allogeneic stem cell transplant. The receptors derive from a male patient in his forties or fifties who had an allogeneic stem cell transplant from an unrelated donor, so T cells may come from the graft donor. Some clones in this sample may be carry-over from other donors' samples.

The rearrangement joins TRBV2 to TRBJ1-5; D not resolved. V lost 3 bases and J 0 bases, leaving 9 bases between the germline ends. The germline gives CDR1 SNHLY, CDR2 FYNNEI. The CDR3 length is 15 residues. CDR3 nucleotides: TGTGCCAGCAGTGACACCCGTACTAGCAATCAGCCCCAGCATTTT. Its protein is CASSDTRTSNQPQHF.

The gene calls are TRBV6-5 and TRBJ1-4; unclear D gene. CDR1 and CDR2 from the germline V gene are MNHEY and SVGAGI. The CDR3 extends over 12 amino acids. V lost 6 bases and J lost 8, with 10 bases in between. The CDR3 bases are TGTGCCAGCAGCAGAGGTTGGGAAAAACTGTTTTTT. Translating gives CASSRGWEKLFF.

There are a few counts of this clone. The chain carries TRBV2 and TRBJ2-2; D unresolved. The CDR3 length is 16 residues. Trimming took 7 bases from V and 1 from J, leaving 16 bases between them. Germline values: CDR1 SNHLY, CDR2 FYNNEI. The CDR3 loop reads CASTNSRVGNTGELFF. DNA for the CDR3: TGTGCCAGCACTAACTCCCGGGTGGGGAACACCGGGGAGCTGTTTTTT.

The gene calls are TRBV29-1 and TRBJ1-5; unclear D gene. The germline CDR1 and CDR2 sequences are SQVTM and ANQGSEA. The CDR3 covers 13 residues. V was cut by 4 bases and J by 5 bases, with 12 bases left in between. The CDR3 is CSVATGFDQPQHF. Written as DNA, the CDR3 is TGCAGCGTTGCCACGGGTTTCGATCAGCCCCAGCATTTT.

The rearrangement links TRBV15 to TRBJ1-2, with D unresolved. V lost 3 bases and J lost 6, with 14 bases in between. This CDR3 has 14 amino acids. Germline values: CDR1 LNHNV, CDR2 YYDKDF (reference sequence). The CDR3, as DNA: TGTGCCACCAGCAGGGGTCAGCGGATTGATGGCTACACCTTC. This translates into CATSRGQRIDGYTF.

The chain couples TRBV11-3 to TRBJ2-7; possible D gene TRBD1, 5 bases. This CDR3 comprises 15 residues. CDR1 is SGHNT and CDR2 is YENEEA in the germline V gene. V gave up 1 base and J gave up 2 bases, with 12 bases separating them. The DNA of the CDR3 is TGTGCCAGCAGCTTAGTAGGGGCATTGACCTACGAGCAGTACTTC. It translates to CASSLVGALTYEQYF. Together with reference TRBV11-3 and TRBJ2-7, the CDR3 gives the full variable domain: EAGVVQSPRYKIIEKKQPVAFWCNPISGHNTLYWYLQNLGQGPELLIRYENEEAVDDSQLPKDRFSAERLKGVDSTLKIQPAELGDSAVYLCASSLVGALTYEQYFGPGTRLTVT.

The chain has TRBV4-3 and TRBJ2-2; 9 bases align to TRBD1. Trimming at V came to 4 bases and at J to 2 bases, leaving 2 bases not matched to a gene. Germline V gives CDR1 LGHNA, CDR2 YSLEER. CDR3 length equals 15 residues. In nucleotides, the CDR3 is TGCGCCAGCAGCCGGGACAGGGCCAACACCGGGGAGCTGTTTTTT. Protein product: CASSRDRANTGELFF.

The chain combines TRBV29-1 with TRBJ2-2; D call uncertain. This CDR3 spans 14 amino acids. Germline assignment: CDR1 SQVTM and CDR2 ANQGSEA. The V gene lost 3 bases and the J gene lost 0 bases, with 8 bases spanning the gap. Here the CDR3 DNA reads TGCAGCGTTGATAAGGCCCCGAACACCGGGGAGCTGTTTTTT. Its translation: CSVDKAPNTGELFF.

CDR3 coding DNA: TGTGCTAGTGCGGGCAGAGAAGAGACCCAGTACTTC. This encodes CASAGREETQYF. V is TRBV12-5 and J is TRBJ2-5; D is undetermined. The germline gives CDR1 LGHNT, CDR2 FRNRAP. Trimming took 7 bases from V and 3 from J, leaving 9 bases between them. The CDR3 totals 12 residues.

The V and J genes are TRBV6-5 and TRBJ1-2; D might be TRBD1 (5 bases). V gave up 8 bases and J gave up 6 bases, with 10 bases separating them. The CDR3 consists of 11 residues. Germline CDR1 is MNHEY and CDR2 is SVGAGI. DNA for the CDR3: TGTGCCAGCGGGGGATGGAATGGCTACACCTTC. Residues: CASGGWNGYTF.

V usage is TRBV5-6 and J usage is TRBJ1-2, with D hard to call. Germline CDR1 SGHDT, CDR2 YYEEEE. The V end lost 3 bases, the J end lost 6 bases, and 6 bases lay between the germline ends. The length of the CDR3 is 11 residues. CDR3 protein: CASSSLHGYTF. CDR3 sequence (DNA): TGTGCCAGCAGCTCCCTCCATGGCTACACCTTC.

J is TRBJ2-2 and V is TRBV2; perhaps D is TRBD1 or TRBD2 (5 bases each). The germline CDR1 and CDR2 sequences are SNHLY and FYNNEI. This CDR3 contains 13 residues. With 7 bases removed from V and 4 bases from J, the gap between germline ends came to 10 bases. DNA of the CDR3: TGTGCCAGCACGGGGCCCTCCACCGGGGAGCTGTTTTTT. Residues: CASTGPSTGELFF.